One sample yielded the 26 T cell receptor beta chains listed below, sequenced in a study of PD-L1 blockade in urothelial cancer. The protocol was immunoSEQ multiplex PCR, while the TCRdb copy is restricted to in-frame clones and leaves out a portion. Altogether about 26,000 clones are present, approximately 86% being singletons, with the ten largest covering under 40%. Material: PBMCs, obtained around atezolizumab (anti-PD-L1) treatment. The receptors shown here come from a man in his 60s with urothelial cancer.

The V and J genes are TRBV11-1 and TRBJ1-1; the D is unclear. V was clipped by 3 bases and J by 8 bases, with 7 bases between them. The germline V gene has CDR1 SGHAT and CDR2 FQDESV (reference sequence). The CDR3 length is 11 residues. Here the CDR3 reads CASSFEQEAFF. In DNA, the CDR3 is TGTGCCAGCAGCTTTGAACAGGAAGCTTTCTTT.

This chain joins TRBV6-1 and TRBJ2-7; D call uncertain. This CDR3 spans 14 amino acids. V shed 1 base and J shed 2 bases, with 9 bases lying between them. CDR1 is MNHNS and CDR2 is SASEGT in the germline V gene. CDR3 protein: CASSEVAPTYEQYF. In nucleotides, the CDR3 is TGTGCCAGCAGTGAAGTGGCACCCACCTACGAGCAGTACTTC.

This clone was counted between two and nine times. V usage is TRBV18 and J usage is TRBJ2-7; perhaps TRBD1 as D (6 bases). The germline V gene encodes CDR1 KGHSH and CDR2 LQKENI. Trimming removed 4 bases from V and 3 bases from J, with 10 bases in between. The CDR3 totals 13 residues. The CDR3 sequence: CASSRTASYEQYF. CDR3 nucleotides: TGTGCCAGCTCACGGACAGCGAGCTACGAGCAGTACTTC.

This rearrangement joins TRBV6-4 to TRBJ2-1; 7 bases line up with TRBD2. Germline loops: CDR1 MRHNA, CDR2 SNTAGT. The J segment lost 13 bases and the V segment lost 2 bases, leaving 8 bases of the junction unmatched. The CDR3 length is 13 residues. The DNA of the CDR3 is TGTGCCAGCAGTGACATGGGAGGGGCCGCCCAGTTCTTC. It encodes CASSDMGGAAQFF.

The chain combines TRBV29-1 with TRBJ1-1; TRBD1 might be the D (6 bases). Germline values: CDR1 SQVTM, CDR2 ANQGSEA. V lost 8 bases to trimming and J lost 0 bases, with 13 bases between them. The CDR3 consists of 13 residues. CDR3: CSLADSLNTEAFF. The CDR3 DNA reads TGCAGCCTAGCGGACAGCTTGAACACTGAAGCTTTCTTT.

The chain has TRBV30 and TRBJ1-2; D may be TRBD1 (6 bases). V was cut by 0 bases and J by 6 bases, with 11 bases left in between. Germline CDR1 is GTSNPN and CDR2 is SVGIG (reference sequence). The CDR3 runs 13 residues. CDR3 DNA sequence: TGTGCCTGGAGTGTAAGACAGGTTAATGGCTACACCTTC. It specifies CAWSVRQVNGYTF.

The chain recombines TRBV4-2 with TRBJ2-3; 12 nucleotides align to TRBD2. The CDR3 is 15 amino acids. The ends lost 4 bases at V and 5 bases at J; junction bases unmatched: 4. Germline lookup yields CDR1 LGHNA and CDR2 YNFKEQ. CDR3 in DNA: TGTGCCAGCAGCCGGACTAGCGGGATTCAAGATACGCAGTATTTT. Protein: CASSRTSGIQDTQYF.

J is TRBJ2-7 and V is TRBV19; 11 nucleotides agree with TRBD1. V lost 7 bases and J lost 5; bases outside the gene matches: 7. Looked up from germline, CDR1 is LNHDA and CDR2 is SQIVND (reference sequence). This CDR3 is built from 14 residues. In nucleotides, the CDR3 is TGTGCCAGTACCCGGGACAGGGGGTCTAACGAGCAGTACTTC. Residues: CASTRDRGSNEQYF.

In its sample, this clone was seen once. The V and J genes are TRBV9 and TRBJ2-1, with 12 nucleotides matching TRBD2. CDR1 and CDR2 (germline): SGDLS, YYNGEE. This CDR3 has 17 residues. Trimming cost V 0 bases and J 6 bases; bases outside gene matches: 7. The CDR3 reads CASSVGTRGLAGNEQFF. CDR3 nucleotides: TGTGCCAGCAGCGTAGGAACGAGGGGACTAGCGGGCAATGAGCAGTTCTTC.

The rearrangement uses TRBV7-9 and TRBJ1-1; the match to TRBD1 covers 10 bases. The ends lost 4 bases at V and 10 bases at J; junction bases unmatched: 9. The CDR3 is made up of 14 amino acids. The germline gives CDR1 SEHNR, CDR2 FQNEAQ (reference sequence). The CDR3 loop is CASSSPDRGRGAFF. The CDR3 nucleotides are TGTGCCAGCAGCTCACCCGACAGGGGGCGGGGAGCTTTCTTT.

J is TRBJ2-7 and V is TRBV12-5, with D tentatively TRBD1 (5 bases). V lost 2 bases, J lost 6 bases, and 11 bases lay in between. The germline CDR1 and CDR2 sequences are LGHNT and FRNRAP. The CDR3 length is 13 residues. The CDR3, as DNA: TGTGCTAGTGGTTTGACAGGATTAGGCGAGCAGTACTTC. Translating it yields CASGLTGLGEQYF.

The rearrangement links TRBV11-2 to TRBJ2-1; 8 bases match TRBD2. Germline loops: CDR1 SGHAT, CDR2 FQNNGV. The J segment lost 6 bases and the V segment lost 3 bases, leaving 7 bases of the junction unmatched. The length of the CDR3 is 15 residues. The CDR3 DNA reads as TGTGCCAGCAGCTTTCCGGCTAGCGGGTCCAATGAGCAGTTCTTC. Translation gives CASSFPASGSNEQFF.

This clone was found once. The chain combines TRBV27 with TRBJ1-2; 9 nucleotides align to TRBD1. Germline V lookup: CDR1 MNHEY, CDR2 SMNVEV (reference sequence). CDR3 length: 13 amino acids. Losses at the gene ends were 6 bases for V and 8 bases for J; bases not matched to a gene: 7. The CDR3 bases are TGTGCCAGCAGACAGGGGGCGATAGGGGGCTACACCTTC. Amino acid sequence: CASRQGAIGGYTF.

V and J are TRBV15 and TRBJ1-3; TRBD1 matches at 8 bases. Germline V lookup: CDR1 LNHNV, CDR2 YYDKDF (reference sequence). V was clipped by 0 bases and J by 2 bases; unmatched bases: 9. This CDR3 contains 18 residues. CDR3 sequence: CATSRDPPARGPGNTIYF. CDR3 bases: TGTGCCACCAGCAGAGATCCCCCCGCCAGGGGGCCTGGAAACACCATATATTTT.

The V and J genes are TRBV7-2 and TRBJ2-1; TRBD2 aligns across 8 bases. After removal of 5 bases from V and 4 bases from J, the junction contained 7 bases not matched to a gene. Germline lookup yields CDR1 SGHTA and CDR2 FQGNSA. The CDR3 spans 15 residues. The CDR3, as DNA: TGTGCCAGCAGCCCGCCGGGGGGGGAATACAATGAGCAGTTCTTC. It translates to CASSPPGGEYNEQFF.

This chain uses TRBV6-1 with TRBJ2-2; D remains ambiguous. Trimming shortened V by 1 base and J by 0 bases, and 6 bases separated the two germline ends. This CDR3 is 15 amino acids long. Looked up from germline, CDR1 is MNHNS and CDR2 is SASEGT. The CDR3 bases are TGTGCCAGCAGTGAAGTACAAGCGAACACCGGGGAGCTGTTTTTT. Amino acids: CASSEVQANTGELFF.

The CDR3 is CAITWEEVTEAFF. CDR3 DNA: TGTGCCATCACCTGGGAGGAGGTCACTGAAGCTTTCTTT. The chain has TRBV6-6 and TRBJ1-1; D ambiguous. There are 13 residues in the CDR3. The V and J ends lost 10 bases and 4 bases respectively, with 16 bases between them. Per germline, CDR1 MNHNY and CDR2 SVGAGI (reference sequence).

This CDR3 reads CASSRGTGNFNEQFF. The CDR3 DNA reads TGTGCCAGCAGCCGCGGGACAGGGAATTTCAATGAGCAGTTCTTC. The chain carries TRBV7-9 and TRBJ2-1; TRBD1 agrees at 9 bases. Per the germline V gene, CDR1 is SEHNR and CDR2 is FQNEAQ (reference sequence). The CDR3 runs to 15 residues. Trimming at V came to 5 bases and at J to 6 bases, leaving 8 bases not matched to a gene.

V and J are TRBV6-5 and TRBJ2-7; 7 nucleotides agree with TRBD1. This CDR3 has 11 amino acids. The germline CDR1 and CDR2 sequences are MNHEY and SVGAGI. V lost 5 bases and J lost 6; bases outside the gene matches: 1. This CDR3 reads CASSTGAEQYF. The CDR3 nucleotides are TGTGCCAGCAGTACAGGGGCCGAGCAGTACTTC.

The genes are TRBV5-1 and TRBJ1-2, with unresolved D. The V gene's germline CDR1 is SGHRS and CDR2 YFSETQ. The length of the CDR3 is 15 residues. V lost 1 base to trimming and J lost 8 bases, with 18 bases between them. The CDR3 is CASSLKGSSAWGYTF. DNA for the CDR3: TGCGCCAGCAGCTTGAAAGGGTCTAGCGCTTGGGGCTACACCTTC.

This CDR3 is CASSSLGQGGTEAFF. In DNA form, the CDR3 reads TGTGCCAGCAGCTCCTTAGGACAGGGGGGGACTGAAGCTTTCTTT. V is TRBV5-4 and J is TRBJ1-1; 10 bases fit TRBD1. The V and J ends lost 3 bases and 5 bases, in that order; junction bases with no gene match: 7. There are 15 residues in the CDR3. Germline lookup yields CDR1 SGHNT and CDR2 YYREEE (reference sequence).

This chain links TRBV27 with TRBJ2-1; D may be TRBD1 (5 bases). Germline V CDR1 and CDR2: MNHEY, SMNVEV (reference sequence). Between the trimmed V and J ends, which lost 6 bases and 0 bases, there was a span of 12 bases. The length of the CDR3 is 15 residues. The CDR3 nucleotides read TGTGCCAGCAGGTCCAGGACAAGCTCCTACAATGAGCAGTTCTTC. Translating gives CASRSRTSSYNEQFF.

V gene TRBV7-8 combines with J gene TRBJ2-1, with 9 bases that match TRBD2. The CDR3 runs 17 residues. V shed 1 base, J shed 8 bases, and the junction held 12 bases outside the gene matches. Per germline, CDR1 SGHVS and CDR2 FQNEAQ. CDR3 nucleotide sequence: TGTGCCAGCAGCTTAGGAGTGGGAGCGGGGGGCACCGATGAGCAGTTCTTC. Translated, it gives CASSLGVGAGGTDEQFF.

The rearrangement uses TRBV6-6 and TRBJ2-4, with 7 bases aligning to TRBD2. CDR3 length: 13 residues. The trim removed 1 base at V and 7 bases at J, leaving 1 base unmatched. Germline CDR1 is MNHNY and CDR2 is SVGAGI (reference sequence). CDR3 loop: CASSYWGGNIQYF. The DNA of the CDR3 is TGTGCCAGCAGTTACTGGGGAGGGAACATTCAGTACTTC.

The gene calls are TRBV6-1 and TRBJ1-1; 7 nucleotides match TRBD1. CDR3 size: 14 residues. Germline lookup yields CDR1 MNHNS and CDR2 SASEGT. J lost 11 bases, V lost 4 bases, and 13 bases had no gene match. The CDR3 DNA follows: TGTGCCAGCAGTGTCGACAGGGCCCCCCCGTGGGCTTTCTTT. Protein: CASSVDRAPPWAFF.

V gene TRBV4-1 combines with J gene TRBJ2-6, with D maybe TRBD1 (5 bases). The V gene lost 4 bases and the J gene lost 0 bases, with 7 bases spanning the gap. CDR3 length equals 15 residues. The germline V gene encodes CDR1 MGHRA and CDR2 YSYEKL. Written as DNA, the CDR3 is TGCGCCAGCAGCCCCACAGGCTCTGGGGCCAACGTCCTGACTTTC. It specifies CASSPTGSGANVLTF.